Following are 28 T cell receptor beta chains from one sample sequenced in a study of T-cell reconstitution after alpha-beta-depleted transplantation in children. Unique molecular identifiers tagged the TCRbeta library. TCRdb processed the PCR reads anew with MiXCR; each CDR3 protein has one entry. The sample lists 450,000 to 600,000 distinct CDR3 sequences, approximately 29% occurring once. The sample consisted of PBMCs from the stem cell graft donor, taken from the stem cell graft. These receptors were obtained from a human donor who donated a stem cell graft to a child with aplastic anemia.

The chain employs TRBV5-6 and TRBJ1-1, with a possible D match to TRBD1 (6 bases). Per germline, CDR1 SGHDT and CDR2 YYEEEE. CDR3 size: 15 residues. V shed 7 bases and J shed 2 bases, with 18 bases lying between them. For the CDR3, the DNA is TGTGCCAGCGAAACGCCACACAGGGTCAACACTGAAGCTTTCTTT. This translates into CASETPHRVNTEAFF. The entire variable domain, with the rest obtained from reference TRBV5-6 and TRBJ1-1, is as follows: DAGVTQSPTHLIKTRGQQVTLRCSPKSGHDTVSWYQQALGQGPQFIFQYYEEEERQRGNFPDRFSGHQFPNYSSELNVNALLLGDSALYLCASETPHRVNTEAFFGQGTRLTVV.

The sample holds a few counts of this clonotype. V gene TRBV29-1 combines with J gene TRBJ2-7, with 9 bases identical to TRBD2. The CDR3 has 15 amino acids. Trimming cost V 3 bases and J 3 bases; bases outside gene matches: 9. The germline V gene has CDR1 SQVTM and CDR2 ANQGSEA. In DNA, the CDR3 is TGCAGCGTTGATCCTAGCGGGACAATTCACTACGAGCAGTACGTC. This codes for CSVDPSGTIHYEQYV.

The J gene is TRBJ2-7, the V gene TRBV28; D unclear. The length of the CDR3 is 12 residues. V was shortened by 7 bases and J by 7 bases, with 14 bases between the two germline ends. The germline V gene has CDR1 MDHEN and CDR2 SYDVKM. CDR3 nucleotides: TGTGCCAGCACCGGGCGTGCCGGAGAGCAGTACTTC. Amino acids: CASTGRAGEQYF.

The chain couples TRBV4-3 to TRBJ1-4; D is unclear. The CDR3 spans 14 residues. Trimming shortened V by 4 bases and J by 3 bases, and 9 bases separated the two germline ends. Germline lookup yields CDR1 LGHNA and CDR2 YSLEER. The CDR3 DNA is TGCGCCAGCAGCCTCGACGAGCCTAATGAAAAACTGTTTTTT. Translated, it gives CASSLDEPNEKLFF.

The genes are TRBV5-4 and TRBJ2-1; the D gene is possibly TRBD1 (6 bases). CDR1 is SGHNT, CDR2 YYREEE, per germline (reference sequence). This CDR3 contains 14 residues. The V end lost 4 bases, the J end lost 5 bases, and 13 bases lay between the germline ends. The DNA of the CDR3 is TGTGCCAGCAGCGAACAGGGTGTCCACAATGAGCAGTTCTTC. As protein: CASSEQGVHNEQFF.

The J gene is TRBJ1-1, the V gene TRBV6-1; D unclear. CDR1 and CDR2 from the germline V gene are MNHNS and SASEGT. V lost 7 bases and J lost 1, with 4 bases in between. The CDR3 is made up of 11 amino acids. The CDR3 bases are TGTGCCAGCAATGGGAACACTGAAGCTTTCTTT. This encodes CASNGNTEAFF.

This clonotype was seen only a few times. The V call is TRBV29-1, the J call TRBJ1-1; D unclear. The CDR3 consists of 14 residues. Germline loops: CDR1 SQVTM, CDR2 ANQGSEA. The germline V and J ends were trimmed by 5 bases and 0 bases, with 13 bases remaining between them. The DNA for the CDR3 is TGCAGCGTTTTGAAGGAGCCTATGAACACTGAAGCTTTCTTT. Encoded protein: CSVLKEPMNTEAFF. Together with reference TRBV29-1 and TRBJ1-1, the CDR3 gives the full variable domain: SAVISQKPSRDICQRGTSLTIQCQVDSQVTMMFWYRQQPGQSLTLIATANQGSEATYESGFVIDKFPISRPNLTFSTLTVSNMSPEDSSIYLCSVLKEPMNTEAFFGQGTRLTVV.

This clonotype was observed a few times. This chain uses TRBV6-2 or TRBV6-3 with TRBJ2-1; TRBD1 matches 10 bases. J gave up 0 bases and V 7 bases, and 3 bases lay outside the gene matches. Germline V gives CDR1 MNHEY, CDR2 SVGEGT. The CDR3 totals 15 residues. The CDR3 spells CASIRQGASYNEQFF. The CDR3 nucleotides are TGTGCCAGCATCCGACAGGGGGCCTCCTACAATGAGCAGTTCTTC.

This chain links TRBV7-9 with TRBJ1-1; 7 bases agree with TRBD1. J lost 1 base, V lost 5 bases, and 7 bases had no gene match. The V gene's germline CDR1 is SEHNR and CDR2 FQNEAQ (reference sequence). This CDR3 region has 15 residues. CDR3 DNA sequence: TGTGCCAGCAGCACGCCGACAGGGTGGAACACTGAAGCTTTCTTT. It specifies CASSTPTGWNTEAFF.

The chain recombines TRBV19 with TRBJ1-1; weak D call: TRBD1 (6 bases). V shed 6 bases and J shed 4 bases, with 9 bases lying between them. The CDR3 totals 12 residues. The germline V gene has CDR1 LNHDA and CDR2 SQIVND (reference sequence). The CDR3 DNA sequence: TGTGCCAGTAGGGACAGTATCACTGAAGCTTTCTTT. Translating it yields CASRDSITEAFF.

This chain connects TRBV30 to TRBJ2-7, with 8 nucleotides matching TRBD1. Germline trimming cut 7 bases from V and 3 bases from J; bases unmatched to any gene: 8. The CDR3 has 13 residues. Germline V gene data show CDR1 as GTSNPN and CDR2 as SVGIG (reference sequence). CDR3 region: CASGGRGLYEQYF. CDR3 nucleotide sequence: TGTGCCTCGGGCGGCAGGGGGCTCTACGAGCAGTACTTC.

The chain carries TRBV19 and TRBJ2-3; no clear D. The length of the CDR3 is 13 residues. Germline V gene data show CDR1 as LNHDA and CDR2 as SQIVND (reference sequence). V was pared by 5 bases and J by 1 base, with 7 bases between. This CDR3 reads CASSRVGTDTQYF. Written as DNA, the CDR3 is TGTGCCAGTAGTCGGGTAGGCACAGATACGCAGTATTTT.

The rearrangement links TRBV7-8 to TRBJ2-7, with a possible D match to TRBD1 (6 bases). Germline assignment: CDR1 SGHVS and CDR2 FQNEAQ. V lost 5 bases to trimming and J lost 0 bases, with 14 bases between them. The CDR3 consists of 15 residues. CDR3 loop: CASSSHRDVSYEQYV. In DNA, the CDR3 is TGTGCCAGCAGCAGCCACAGGGACGTCTCCTACGAGCAGTACGTC.

This chain links TRBV12-3 or TRBV12-4 with TRBJ2-7; tentatively, D is TRBD2 (6 bases). The CDR3 loop spans 15 amino acids. V shed 4 bases and J shed 0 bases, with 13 bases lying between them. CDR3 bases: TGTGCCAGCAGTTCCGCGGGTAGCGGCTCCTACGAGCAGTACTTC. Its translation: CASSSAGSGSYEQYF.

This chain connects TRBV5-4 to TRBJ2-1; D may correspond to TRBD1 or TRBD2 (6 bases each). This CDR3 is 15 amino acids long. V was clipped by 0 bases and J by 4 bases, with 11 bases between them. In germline, CDR1 is SGHNT, CDR2 YYREEE (reference sequence). DNA for the CDR3: TGTGCCAGCAGCTTGGCGGGGGCGAGGTACAATGAGCAGTTCTTC. Encoded protein: CASSLAGARYNEQFF.

This clonotype was recorded a few times. This chain uses TRBV20-1 with TRBJ1-2; 9 nucleotides line up with TRBD1. CDR1 and CDR2 (germline): DFQATT, SNEGSKA (reference sequence). This CDR3 spans 17 amino acids. Trimming removed 4 bases from V and 4 bases from J; junction bases left unmatched: 16. The CDR3 DNA reads TGCAGTGCTACCAGGACAGGGGCGGTTATTGAGGGCTATGGCTACACCTTC. It translates to CSATRTGAVIEGYGYTF.

The chain recombines TRBV3-1 with TRBJ2-7, with a possible D match to TRBD1 (6 bases). V shed 4 bases and J shed 2 bases, with 18 bases lying between them. Germline V gene lookup returns CDR1 LGHDT and CDR2 YNNKEL (reference sequence). The CDR3 runs 16 residues. The CDR3 coding sequence is TGTGCCAGCAGCCGCCGTGGGGGCGATATAGCCTACGAGCAGTACTTC. This sequence encodes CASSRRGGDIAYEQYF.

This clonotype was recorded a few times. V gene TRBV5-5 combines with J gene TRBJ2-7; TRBD2 aligns across 10 bases. The junction had 3 bases not matched to a gene; V was cut back by 6 bases and J by 3 bases. From germline, CDR1 is SGHKS and CDR2 YYEKEE (reference sequence). The CDR3 covers 13 residues. The CDR3 nucleotides read TGTGCCAGCAAGGCTAGCGGGAGCTACGAGCAGTACTTC. Encoded protein: CASKASGSYEQYF.

The chain recombines TRBV7-3 with TRBJ2-3; 9 bases line up with TRBD1. Germline CDR1 SGHTA, CDR2 FQGTGA. Trimming cost V 5 bases and J 4 bases; bases outside gene matches: 4. This CDR3 comprises 14 residues. DNA of the CDR3: TGTGCCAGCAGCCCCTGGACAGGGGCAGATACGCAGTATTTT. Translated, it gives CASSPWTGADTQYF.

The sample holds a few counts of this clonotype. The chain is built from TRBV20-1 and TRBJ2-2, with D uncertain. The CDR3 has 13 residues. Germline lookup yields CDR1 DFQATT and CDR2 SNEGSKA (reference sequence). Trimming pared 2 bases from V and 6 bases from J, leaving 10 bases between. In DNA, the CDR3 is TGCAGTGCTAGACAAATAGGACCCGGGGAGCTGTTTTTT. Translation gives CSARQIGPGELFF.

The chain is built from TRBV7-2 and TRBJ1-1; tentative D call: TRBD1 (5 bases). Germline CDR1 reads SGHTA; CDR2 reads FQGNSA. The CDR3 runs to 15 residues. With 7 bases removed from V and 1 base from J, the gap between germline ends came to 16 bases. The CDR3 loop is CASIMLGLRNTEAFF. The DNA for the CDR3 is TGTGCCAGCATCATGTTGGGGCTCAGGAACACTGAAGCTTTCTTT.

This clonotype has just a few counts. This chain uses TRBV7-2 with TRBJ1-2; 7 bases are a match to TRBD1. Germline V lookup: CDR1 SGHTA, CDR2 FQGNSA. V shed 10 bases and J 2 bases; nucleotides not matched to a gene: 7. The CDR3 runs 13 residues. The CDR3 protein is CAISYRGNYGYTF. Written as DNA, the CDR3 is TGTGCCATCTCGTACAGGGGCAACTATGGCTACACCTTC.

In this sample, this clonotype turned up a few times. This CDR3 reads CASSPETGPQYF. In nucleotides, the CDR3 is TGTGCCAGCAGCCCCGAGACAGGCCCGCAGTACTTC. The gene calls are TRBV7-2 and TRBJ2-7, with a weak D call TRBD1 (6 bases). The ends were cut back, 5 bases at V and 9 bases at J, with 14 bases in the middle. The CDR3 totals 12 residues. Germline CDR1 is SGHTA and CDR2 is FQGNSA.

The sample holds a few counts of this clonotype. CDR3 in DNA: TGTGCCAGCAGCTCCGGGACTAGCGGATCCTACGAGCAGTACGTC. Translation gives CASSSGTSGSYEQYV. The chain links TRBV7-9 to TRBJ2-7; 11 bases agree with TRBD2. CDR1 and CDR2 from the germline V gene are SEHNR and FQNEAQ (reference sequence). The CDR3 contains 15 residues. Trimming took 4 bases from V and 1 from J; bases not matched to a gene: 3.

A few counts support this clonotype. This rearrangement joins TRBV20-1 to TRBJ1-5; tentatively, D is TRBD1 (6 bases). V lost 7 bases, J lost 6 bases, and 19 bases lay in between. Germline-derived CDR1 and CDR2 are DFQATT and SNEGSKA (reference sequence). This CDR3 is built from 14 residues. The CDR3 bases are TGCAGTGTGACGACAGGTTTAGTCGGTCAGCCCCAGCATTTT. Its protein is CSVTTGLVGQPQHF.

This clonotype was picked up a small number of times. J is TRBJ2-7 and V is TRBV20-1; possible D gene TRBD1, 5 bases. V lost 4 bases to trimming and J lost 3 bases, with 10 bases between them. The length of the CDR3 is 12 residues. Germline assignment: CDR1 DFQATT and CDR2 SNEGSKA (reference sequence). As DNA, the CDR3 is TGCAGTGCTATTCCAGGGTTCTACGAGCAGTACTTC. As protein: CSAIPGFYEQYF.

This rearrangement joins TRBV12-3 or TRBV12-4 to TRBJ1-4, with 9 nucleotides matching TRBD1. The J segment lost 9 bases and the V segment lost 7 bases, leaving 9 bases of the junction unmatched. This CDR3 has 14 residues. Written as DNA, the CDR3 is TGTGCCAGCACTCCCTCGACAGGGGGTAAAAAACTGTTTTTT. Translating gives CASTPSTGGKKLFF.

This clonotype was counted once. The gene calls are TRBV28 and TRBJ1-1; D unclear. Trimming pared 6 bases from V and 1 base from J, leaving 12 bases between. Germline V gives CDR1 MDHEN, CDR2 SYDVKM. The length of the CDR3 is 14 residues. The CDR3 reads CASRSHGRNTEAFF. Here the CDR3 DNA reads TGTGCCAGCAGATCTCATGGACGGAACACTGAAGCTTTCTTT.